The rows below give T cell receptor beta chains drawn from one sample of a study of post-analysis software for immune sequencing data. TCRdb re-called the PCR reads through MiXCR, storing one row per CDR3 protein. The sample yields 450,000 or so distinct CDR3 sequences, around 40% seen once. Source material: blood. The receptor set was obtained from a girl aged 10 to 17 with multiple sclerosis. Both conserved end residues are part of each CDR3. A D gene is named only where the DNA matches it firmly. Size tells how often a clone was seen (once, few, many) or the class of an expanded clone, and some rows leave it out.

CDR3 length: 14
clone size: .
J gene: TRBJ2-5
V gene: TRBV6-6
D gene: TRBD2
CDR3 protein: CASTIAGGPETQYF
CDR3 DNA: TGTGCCAGCACCATAGCGGGAGGGCCCGAGACCCAGTACTTC

CDR3 length: 15
clone size: .
J gene: TRBJ1-5
V gene: TRBV28
D gene: .
CDR3 protein: CASSFLRVSNQPQHF
CDR3 DNA: TGTGCCAGCAGTTTTCTCAGGGTAAGCAATCAGCCCCAGCATTTT

CDR3 length: 13
clone size: .
J gene: TRBJ2-5
V gene: TRBV7-2
D gene: .
CDR3 protein: CASSPGKGETQYF
CDR3 DNA: TGTGCCAGCAGCCCCGGTAAAGGGGAGACCCAGTACTTC

CDR3 length: 13
clone size: once
J gene: TRBJ1-5
V gene: TRBV6-1
D gene: .
CDR3 protein: CASSDNSNQPQHF
CDR3 DNA: TGTGCCAGCAGTGATAATAGCAATCAGCCCCAGCATTTT

CDR3 length: 16
clone size: .
J gene: TRBJ2-7
V gene: TRBV20-1
D gene: TRBD2
CDR3 protein: CSASVRTREVTYEQYF
CDR3 DNA: TGCAGTGCTAGCGTCAGGACGCGGGAGGTAACCTACGAGCAGTACTTC

CDR3 length: 13
clone size: .
J gene: TRBJ1-5
V gene: TRBV20-1
D gene: .
CDR3 protein: CSARRGGNQPQHF
CDR3 DNA: TGCAGTGCTAGAAGGGGAGGTAATCAGCCCCAGCATTTT

CDR3 length: 18
clone size: .
J gene: TRBJ2-1
V gene: TRBV7-2
D gene: .
CDR3 protein: CASSFPPDRGTMYNEQFF
CDR3 DNA: TGTGCCAGCAGTTTTCCTCCAGACCGGGGCACAATGTACAATGAGCAGTTCTTC

CDR3 length: 14
clone size: .
J gene: TRBJ1-5
V gene: TRBV20-1
D gene: .
CDR3 protein: CSALGRVSNQPQHF
CDR3 DNA: TGCAGTGCTTTGGGCAGGGTGAGCAATCAGCCCCAGCATTTT

CDR3 length: 14
clone size: .
J gene: TRBJ2-2
V gene: TRBV29-1
D gene: .
CDR3 protein: CSVERGQYTGELFF
CDR3 DNA: TGCAGCGTTGAACGGGGCCAGTACACCGGGGAGCTGTTTTTT

CDR3 length: 13
clone size: .
J gene: TRBJ1-1
V gene: TRBV6-2/TRBV6-3
D gene: .
CDR3 protein: CASNLQGNTEAFF
CDR3 DNA: TGTGCCAGCAACTTACAGGGGAACACTGAAGCTTTCTTT